This T cell receptor beta chain was retrieved from a study of cytomegalovirus exposure and HLA in healthy donors. Whole-study context: Under 90% of more than 300 genotyped donors fell in the Caucasian-associated ancestry cluster.

This CDR3 comprises 14 residues. Germline assignment: CDR1 LGHNA and CDR2 YSLEER. Trimming removed 0 bases at V and 6 bases at J, with 8 bases between. General study results and limits: Reports indicate that TCR beta sequences accurately predicted the HLA-A and HLA-B alleles of most subjects. Cytomegalovirus status was reportedly diagnosed by the classifier with high specificity and sensitivity. Overall, some 160 TCR beta chains were annotated as cytomegalovirus-associated.

The primer mix had 60 Vbeta and 13 Jbeta primers. TCRdb's table, derived via immunoSEQ multiplex PCR, lists solely in-frame clones and lacks some. The sample contains around 190,000 clones, nearly 80% of which appear only once. Comment on this clone: Its antigen is as yet unknown.

The receptor was derived from a female donor in good health and CMV-seronegative. The chain recombines TRBV4-3 with TRBJ2-2; D is unclear. Sequencing was performed on PBMCs. This CDR3 is CASSQDLSPGELFF. CDR3 nucleotides: TGCGCCAGCAGCCAAGATCTAAGCCCCGGGGAGCTGTTTTTT.